This TCR beta chain came from a study of blood T cell repertoires in COVID-19. The overall study: Samples of COVID-19 (acute and convalescent) were obtained from the United States, Italy and Spain. PBMCs, B-cell-depleted T cells, or T cells were the source of the cDNA or gDNA that made up the material.

The Seattle site enrolled patients during active infection and followed them longitudinally. V lost 2 bases and J lost 4; bases outside the gene matches: 3. This CDR3 has 15 amino acids. CDR1 SGHRS and CDR2 YFSETQ come from the germline V gene. Some clones are missing from TCRdb's copy, which holds only in-frame ones; the method was immunoSEQ multiplex PCR. The profile shows approximately 180,000 clones, under 90% of them singletons. The V and J genes are TRBV5-1 and TRBJ2-3; 11 nucleotides line up with TRBD2. The clonotype was recovered from a person between 65 and 79 years old with COVID-19, enrolled during active disease. The sequenced material came from peripheral blood. CDR3 in amino acids: CASSFSGGASDTQYF. CDR3 bases: TGCGCCAGCAGCTTTAGCGGGGGGGCTTCAGATACGCAGTATTTT.